The rows below give T cell receptor beta chains drawn from one sample of a study of CD8+ T cells in alopecia areata. The data were produced by immunoSEQ multiplex PCR, yet TCRdb's version contains in-frame clones alone and is incomplete. The data contain a few hundred thousand clones, roughly 66% of them singletons. This material consisted of CD4+ T cells sorted from blood, taken at approximately week 42, from a patient treated with tofacitinib. Receptor source: a human donor with alopecia areata. The CDR3 runs from the conserved cysteine through the conserved F or W.

V gene: TRBV4-1
CDR3 protein: CASSQDEEDTQYF

V gene: TRBV5-1
CDR3 protein: CASSPSGGGNQPQHF

V gene: TRBV7-2
CDR3 protein: CASSLARGQGNGYTF

V gene: TRBV29-1
CDR3 protein: CSVRPDTGELFF

V gene: TRBV29-1
CDR3 protein: CSVAVGDNQPQHF

V gene: TRBV30
CDR3 protein: CAWTSSLSSYEQYF

V gene: TRBV29-1
CDR3 protein: CSVGRWGETQYF

V gene: TRBV5-6
CDR3 protein: CASSWGLAPSETQYF

V gene: TRBV30
CDR3 protein: CAWSTPGSTSNQPQHF

V gene: TRBV15
CDR3 protein: CATSRDRAGHTDTQYF

V gene: TRBV10-3
CDR3 protein: CATTNRDDYGYTF

V gene: TRBV2
CDR3 protein: CASSVWDRVNEQFF

V gene: TRBV30
CDR3 protein: CAWSVRRPNTGELFF

V gene: TRBV29-1
CDR3 protein: CSTWTGVEGQYF

V gene: TRBV2
CDR3 protein: CASRSYRGANEQFF

V gene: TRBV29-1
CDR3 protein: CSVRKGGPGSYEQYF

V gene: TRBV5-1
CDR3 protein: CASSLGQLARDYGYTF